This is a list of T cell receptor beta chains from one sample in a study of response to subunit inactivated influenza vaccine. MiXCR, run by TCRdb on the RT-PCR reads, gives a single entry per CDR3 protein. The sample gives some 520,000 distinct CDR3 sequences, 16% of which show up once; less than 4% is in the top ten. The sample in question was CD4+ T cells sorted from PBMCs, obtained roughly 24 months after vaccination. The receptors were gathered from a man between 45 and 75 years old who received an inactivated influenza vaccine. Both conserved end residues are part of each CDR3. The D gene is left open where the match is weak. A row's size may be missing; if present it is once, few, many or a size class.

.	TRBV19	TRBJ2-2	.	CASSILGAAVPGELFF	TGTGCCAGTAGTATATTAGGCGCGGCGGTTCCCGGGGAGCTGTTTTTT
.	TRBV20-1	TRBJ1-5	.	CSASRVKGLGRNQPQHF	TGCAGTGCTAGTAGGGTAAAGGGTTTGGGGCGCAATCAGCCCCAGCATTTT
.	TRBV19	TRBJ1-6	.	CASSQQMDSPLHF	TGTGCCAGTAGTCAGCAAATGGATTCACCCCTCCACTTT
.	TRBV7-2	TRBJ2-7	.	CASSSPLWDEQYF	TGTGCCAGCAGCTCCCCCCTGTGGGACGAGCAGTACTTC
.	TRBV18	TRBJ2-3	.	CASSPLSGSSTDTQYF	TGTGCCAGCTCACCGCTTTCCGGGAGCAGCACAGATACGCAGTATTTT
many	TRBV20-1	TRBJ2-5	.	CSARESAPGAQYF	TGCAGTGCTAGAGAGAGCGCACCAGGGGCCCAGTACTTC
.	TRBV2	TRBJ2-1	TRBD2	CASRAGDRHTYYNEQFF	TGTGCCAGCAGAGCGGGGGATCGGCATACGTACTACAATGAGCAGTTCTTC
.	TRBV5-1	TRBJ1-4	TRBD1	CASSSTGREKLFF	TGCGCCAGCAGCTCGACAGGGAGGGAAAAACTGTTTTTT
.	TRBV12-3/TRBV12-4	TRBJ2-1	TRBD2	CASSTPGLNNNEQIF	TGTGCCAGCAGTACCCCGGGACTAAACAACAATGAGCAGATCTTC
.	TRBV15	TRBJ2-5	.	CATSGSLGLQGETQYF	TGTGCCACCAGCGGCTCATTGGGGCTTCAAGGGGAGACCCAGTACTTC
.	TRBV12-3/TRBV12-4	TRBJ2-1	TRBD2	CASRTSEGAHEQFF	TGTGCCAGTAGGACTAGCGAGGGGGCCCATGAGCAGTTCTTC
few	TRBV7-9	TRBJ1-2	.	CASSSQNSGSSF	TGTGCCAGCAGCTCTCAGAACTCGGGCAGCAGCTTC
.	TRBV20-1	TRBJ2-1	.	CSVLASSTYNEQFF	TGCAGTGTATTGGCTAGCTCAACATACAATGAGCAGTTCTTC
few	TRBV28	TRBJ2-7	TRBD2	CASSPLFPGGGRYEQYF	TGTGCCAGCAGCCCCCTTTTCCCGGGAGGGGGTCGCTACGAGCAGTACTTC
few	TRBV27	TRBJ1-5	.	CASSLPPHESPNQPQHF	TGTGCCAGCAGTTTGCCCCCCCATGAGAGCCCCAATCAGCCCCAGCATTTT
few	TRBV7-2	TRBJ1-5	.	CASSFTNQPQHF	TGTGCCAGCAGTTTCACCAACCAGCCCCAGCATTTT
.	TRBV18	TRBJ2-3	TRBD2	CASSPRIAGTDTQYF	TGTGCCAGCTCACCAAGGATAGCGGGAACAGATACGCAGTATTTT
.	TRBV7-2	TRBJ2-5	TRBD2	CASSLSGLVTKETQYF	TGTGCCAGCAGCTTGAGTGGACTAGTGACGAAAGAGACCCAGTACTTC
few	TRBV12-3/TRBV12-4	TRBJ1-4	TRBD1	CASSSRDRAEKLFF	TGTGCCAGCAGTTCCAGAGACAGGGCCGAAAAACTGTTTTTT
few	TRBV18	TRBJ2-5	.	CASSPFPGEETQYF	TGTGCCAGCTCACCATTCCCAGGGGAAGAGACCCAGTACTTC
.	TRBV2	TRBJ2-3	.	CASSVRRAQDTQYF	TGTGCCAGCAGTGTGCGGAGGGCGCAAGATACGCAGTATTTT
.	TRBV7-2	TRBJ2-2	.	CASSIRRASTGELFF	TGTGCCAGCAGCATTAGACGGGCGAGCACCGGGGAGCTGTTTTTT
.	TRBV20-1	TRBJ2-2	TRBD1	CSATPQGVGGELFF	TGCAGTGCTACACCACAGGGGGTGGGCGGGGAGCTGTTTTTT
few	TRBV9	TRBJ1-3	.	CASSVDYGTGNTIYF	TGTGCCAGCAGCGTAGATTACGGGACTGGAAACACCATATATTTT
.	TRBV21-1	TRBJ1-5	.	CASSGRQGDCNQPQHF	TGTGCCAGCAGCGGTAGACAGGGGGATTGCAATCAGCCCCAGCATTTT
many	TRBV6-2/TRBV6-3	TRBJ2-1	.	CASSYDNEQFF	TGTGCCAGCAGTTACGACAATGAGCAGTTCTTC
few	TRBV29-1	TRBJ2-7	.	CSNRGYEQYF	TGCAGCAACCGGGGATACGAGCAGTACTTC
few	TRBV30	TRBJ2-5	TRBD1	CASFPRTGKETQYF	TGTGCCTCATTTCCCCGGACAGGGAAAGAGACCCAGTACTTC
few	TRBV12-3/TRBV12-4	TRBJ2-4	TRBD1	CASTLQGGLNIQYF	TGTGCCAGCACCCTACAGGGGGGATTAAACATTCAGTACTTC
.	TRBV24-1	TRBJ2-5	TRBD2	CATSDTPGRGKETQYF	TGTGCCACCAGTGACACCCCAGGGAGGGGAAAGGAGACCCAGTACTTC
.	TRBV5-6	TRBJ2-1	.	CASSSEEMTGLENEQFF	TGTGCCAGCAGCTCCGAGGAAATGACGGGATTGGAAAATGAGCAGTTCTTC
few	TRBV12-3/TRBV12-4	TRBJ1-5	TRBD1	CASSLGGTGGPQHF	TGTGCCAGCAGTTTAGGAGGGACAGGGGGGCCCCAGCATTTT
.	TRBV10-2	TRBJ1-6	TRBD1	CASRDREDSPLHF	TGCGCCAGCAGGGACAGGGAAGATTCACCCCTCCACTTT
.	TRBV14	TRBJ2-5	.	CASSLLSSRETQYF	TGTGCCAGCAGCCTTTTATCGAGTCGGGAGACCCAGTACTTC
many	TRBV20-1	TRBJ2-1	TRBD1	CSAKRDRGFF	TGCAGTGCTAAGAGGGACAGGGGGTTCTTC
few	TRBV20-1	TRBJ2-2	TRBD2	CSARGTSGRINTGELFF	TGCAGTGCTAGGGGGACTAGCGGGAGGATCAACACCGGGGAGCTGTTTTTT